This T cell receptor beta chain was found in a study of blood T cell repertoires in COVID-19 (dated by TCRdb to the early 2020s). Concerning the study at large: Samples covering the acute and convalescent phases of COVID-19 were provided by collaborators in the United States, Italy and Spain. The material from the prospective study consisted of cDNA or gDNA derived from T cells, B-cell-depleted T cells, or PBMCs. Deeply sampled blood TCRbeta repertoires from subjects exposed to, actively infected with, or recovered from COVID-19 were included in the dataset. The repertoires were made available in a free public database intended to serve as a resource for research on the immune response to SARS-CoV-2. The samples were drawn from two sources: the first 160 participants of the ongoing ImmuneRACE study, and 1,000 to 1,500 subjects contributed by 6 global collaborators. Sample metadata almost always included a de-identified subject ID, COVID-19 status, age in years and sex. Where available, HLA class I and class II types were obtained from metadata supplied by the sample provider rather than from assay-based typing.

TCRbeta CDR3 regions were amplified from genomic DNA using the immunoSEQ Assay, a bias-controlled multiplex PCR. On the authors' methods: The number of nucleated cells in each sample was estimated by amplification of reference gene primers within the assay. To quantify the absolute abundance of each unique TCRbeta CDR3 rearrangement, sequence reads were collapsed and filtered. For each sample, productive Simpson clonality was calculated by taking the square root of Simpson's diversity index across productive rearrangements. TCRdb carries this immuneACCESS record with in-frame sequences only. Its versions omit some clonotypes, under half of them owing to an unresolved V gene in the studies checked, with the rest unexplained. V, J and clone size are those of that table, while D and trimming were read from the DNA. The sample data list tens of thousands of clones, and about four fifths of these were observed just once. The ten largest clones take up about 6% of the sample.

Results and caveats for the whole study, not just this receptor: Clinical and demographic metadata were provided uncurated, with the amount varying by source and participant.

V was cut back by 0 bases and J by 2 bases, leaving a gap of 9 bases between them. CDR1 SGHRS and CDR2 YFSETQ were looked up in the germline V gene. The CDR3 measures 15 amino acids from cysteine to phenylalanine. The kept DNA is CDR3 alone, 45 bases in frame from the first base. Each collaborating institution followed its own protocols to collect whole blood in K2EDTA tubes. For TCRbeta analysis, collaborator samples were shipped as frozen whole blood, as isolated PBMCs, or as DNA extracted from either sample type. Regarding this clone: There is no known antigen for this receptor. No much larger clone exists at a distance of one base, and base qualities are not known.

The clonotype originates from a human donor in a cohort sampled during active or convalescent COVID-19. The receptor chain draws on TRBV5-1 and TRBJ1-3; a tentative D match to TRBD1 spans 6 bases. Sequencing was performed on peripheral blood. The CDR3 region: CASSLDRVTGNTIYF. The bases read TGCGCCAGCAGCTTGGACAGGGTGACTGGAAACACCATATATTTT.